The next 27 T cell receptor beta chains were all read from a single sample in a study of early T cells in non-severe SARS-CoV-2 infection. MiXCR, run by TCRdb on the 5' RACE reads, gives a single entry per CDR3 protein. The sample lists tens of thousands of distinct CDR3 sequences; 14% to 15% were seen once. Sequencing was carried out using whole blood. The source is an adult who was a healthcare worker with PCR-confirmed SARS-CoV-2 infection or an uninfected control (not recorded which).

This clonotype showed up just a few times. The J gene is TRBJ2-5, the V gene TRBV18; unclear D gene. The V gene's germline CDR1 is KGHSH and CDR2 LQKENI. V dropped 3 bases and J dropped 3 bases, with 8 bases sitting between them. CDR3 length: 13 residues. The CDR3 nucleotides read TGTGCCAGCTCACCCGTCAGAAAAGAGACCCAGTACTTC. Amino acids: CASSPVRKETQYF.

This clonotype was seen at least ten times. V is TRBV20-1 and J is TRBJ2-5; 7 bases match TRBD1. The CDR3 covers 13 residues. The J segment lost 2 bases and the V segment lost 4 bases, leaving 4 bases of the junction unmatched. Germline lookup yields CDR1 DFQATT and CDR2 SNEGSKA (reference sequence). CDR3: CSANPGQQETQYF. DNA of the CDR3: TGCAGTGCTAATCCGGGACAGCAAGAGACCCAGTACTTC.

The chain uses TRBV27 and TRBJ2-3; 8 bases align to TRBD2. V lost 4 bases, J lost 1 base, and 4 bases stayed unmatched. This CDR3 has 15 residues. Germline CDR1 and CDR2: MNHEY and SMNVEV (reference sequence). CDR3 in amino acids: CASSSKRERTDTQYF. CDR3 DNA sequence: TGTGCCAGCAGTTCGAAGCGGGAGCGCACAGATACGCAGTATTTT.

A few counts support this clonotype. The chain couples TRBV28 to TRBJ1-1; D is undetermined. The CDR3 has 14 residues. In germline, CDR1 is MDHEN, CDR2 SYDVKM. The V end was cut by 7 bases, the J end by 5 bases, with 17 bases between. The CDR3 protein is CASTRDTALTEAFF. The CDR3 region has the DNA TGTGCCAGCACCCGCGACACGGCGTTAACTGAAGCTTTCTTT.

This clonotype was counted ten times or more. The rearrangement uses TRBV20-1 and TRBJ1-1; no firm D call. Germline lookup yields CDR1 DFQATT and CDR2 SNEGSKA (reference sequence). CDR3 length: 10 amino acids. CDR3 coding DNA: TGCACCCGCCCCAACACTGAAGCTTTCTTT. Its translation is CTRPNTEAFF.

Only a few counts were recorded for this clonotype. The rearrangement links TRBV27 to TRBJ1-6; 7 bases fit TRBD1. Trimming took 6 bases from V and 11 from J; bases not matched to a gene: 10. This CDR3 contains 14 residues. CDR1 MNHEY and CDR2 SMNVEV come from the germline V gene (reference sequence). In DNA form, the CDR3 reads TGTGCCAGCAGCGAACACAGGGGCGAAACACCCCTCCACTTT. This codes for CASSEHRGETPLHF.

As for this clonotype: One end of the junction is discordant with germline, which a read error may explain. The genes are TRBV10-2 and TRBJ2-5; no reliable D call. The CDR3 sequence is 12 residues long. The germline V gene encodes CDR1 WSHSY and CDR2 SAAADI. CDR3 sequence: CASSGDQETQNF. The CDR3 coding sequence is TGCGCCAGCAGTGGAGACCAAGAGACCCAGAACTTC.

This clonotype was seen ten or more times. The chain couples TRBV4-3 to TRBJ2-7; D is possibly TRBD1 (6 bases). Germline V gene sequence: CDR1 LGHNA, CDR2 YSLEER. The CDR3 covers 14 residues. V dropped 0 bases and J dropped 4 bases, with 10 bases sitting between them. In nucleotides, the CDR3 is TGCGCCAGCAGCCAAGATTTAGGACAGTACGAGCAGTACTTC. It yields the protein CASSQDLGQYEQYF.

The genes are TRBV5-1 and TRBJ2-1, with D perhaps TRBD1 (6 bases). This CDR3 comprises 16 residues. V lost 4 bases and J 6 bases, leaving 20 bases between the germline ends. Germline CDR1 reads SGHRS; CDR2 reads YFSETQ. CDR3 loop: CASSVRGSPHSNEQFF. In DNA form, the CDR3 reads TGCGCCAGCAGCGTCAGGGGAAGCCCACACTCCAATGAGCAGTTCTTC.

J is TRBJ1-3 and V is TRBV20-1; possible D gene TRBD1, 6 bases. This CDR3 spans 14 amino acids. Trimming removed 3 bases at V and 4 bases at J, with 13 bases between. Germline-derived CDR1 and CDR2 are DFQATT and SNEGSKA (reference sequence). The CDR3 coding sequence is TGCAGTGCTAGTTCGACAGGCCCAGGAAACACCATATATTTT. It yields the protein CSASSTGPGNTIYF.

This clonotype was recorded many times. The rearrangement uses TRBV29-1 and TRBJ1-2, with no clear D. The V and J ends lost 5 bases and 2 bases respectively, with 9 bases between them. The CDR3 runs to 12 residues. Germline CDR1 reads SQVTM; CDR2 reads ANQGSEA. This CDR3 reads CSVWEGNYGYTF. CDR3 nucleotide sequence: TGCAGCGTTTGGGAGGGAAACTATGGCTACACCTTC. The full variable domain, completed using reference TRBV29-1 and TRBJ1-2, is SAVISQKPSRDICQRGTSLTIQCQVDSQVTMMFWYRQQPGQSLTLIATANQGSEATYESGFVIDKFPISRPNLTFSTLTVSNMSPEDSSIYLCSVWEGNYGYTFGSGTRLTVV.

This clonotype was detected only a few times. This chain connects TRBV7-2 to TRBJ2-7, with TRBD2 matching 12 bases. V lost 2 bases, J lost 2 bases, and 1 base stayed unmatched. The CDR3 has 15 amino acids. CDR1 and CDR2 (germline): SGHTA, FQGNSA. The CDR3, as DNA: TGTGCCAGCAGCTTAACTAGCGGGGGGCCCTACGAGCAGTACTTC. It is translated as CASSLTSGGPYEQYF.

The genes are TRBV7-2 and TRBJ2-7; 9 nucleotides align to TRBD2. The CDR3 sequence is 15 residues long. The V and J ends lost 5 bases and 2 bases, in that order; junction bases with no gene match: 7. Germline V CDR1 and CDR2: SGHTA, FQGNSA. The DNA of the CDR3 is TGTGCCAGCAGCCTACAAGCGGGAGGCACCTACGAGCAGTACTTC. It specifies CASSLQAGGTYEQYF.

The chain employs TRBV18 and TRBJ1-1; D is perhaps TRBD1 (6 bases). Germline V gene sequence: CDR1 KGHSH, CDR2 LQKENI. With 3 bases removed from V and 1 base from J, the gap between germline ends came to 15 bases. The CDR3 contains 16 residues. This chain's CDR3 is CASSPYTGTANTEAFF. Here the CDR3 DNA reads TGTGCCAGCTCACCTTACACAGGGACGGCGAACACTGAAGCTTTCTTT.

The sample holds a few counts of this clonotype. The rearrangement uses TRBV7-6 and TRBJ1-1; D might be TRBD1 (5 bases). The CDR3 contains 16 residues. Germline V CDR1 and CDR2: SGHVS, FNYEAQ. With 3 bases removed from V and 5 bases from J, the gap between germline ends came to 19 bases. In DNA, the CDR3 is TGTGCCAGCAGCTTGTCTTCCTCCGGGGGACGGACTGAAGCTTTCTTT. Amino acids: CASSLSSSGGRTEAFF.

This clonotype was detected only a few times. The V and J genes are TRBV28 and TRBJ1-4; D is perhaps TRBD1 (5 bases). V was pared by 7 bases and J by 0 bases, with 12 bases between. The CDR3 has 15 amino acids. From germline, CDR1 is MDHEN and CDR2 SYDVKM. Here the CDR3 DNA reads TGTGCCAGCAACCGGGACGGTGCAACTAATGAAAAACTGTTTTTT. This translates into CASNRDGATNEKLFF.

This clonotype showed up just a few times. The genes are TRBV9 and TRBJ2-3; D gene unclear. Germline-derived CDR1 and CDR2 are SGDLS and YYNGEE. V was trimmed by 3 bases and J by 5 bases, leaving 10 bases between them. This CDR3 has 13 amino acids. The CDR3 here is CASSALSGDTQYF. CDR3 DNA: TGTGCCAGCAGCGCCCTCTCCGGAGATACGCAGTATTTT.

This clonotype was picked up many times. The CDR3 DNA reads TGTGCCAGCAGTCCCAGCGGGAACGGAGGCGGGTACGAGCAGTACTTC. Translated, it gives CASSPSGNGGGYEQYF. The gene calls are TRBV2 and TRBJ2-7, with 7 positions matching TRBD2. The V gene's germline CDR1 is SNHLY and CDR2 FYNNEI. The CDR3 runs 16 residues. The V gene end was trimmed by 5 bases and the J gene end by 4 bases; junction bases not matched to a gene: 14. Filled out from reference TRBV2 and TRBJ2-7, the complete variable domain reads EPEVTQTPSHQVTQMGQEVILRCVPISNHLYFYWYRQILGQKVEFLVSFYNNEISEKSEIFDDQFSVERPDGSNFTLKIRSTKLEDSAMYFCASSPSGNGGGYEQYFGPGTRLTVT.

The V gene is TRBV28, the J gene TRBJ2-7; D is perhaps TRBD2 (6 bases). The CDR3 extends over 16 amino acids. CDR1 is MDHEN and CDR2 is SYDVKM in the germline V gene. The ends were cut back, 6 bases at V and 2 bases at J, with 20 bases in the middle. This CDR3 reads CASSSPAAGRPYEQYF. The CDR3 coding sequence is TGTGCCAGCAGCTCCCCCGCTGCGGGACGGCCCTACGAGCAGTACTTC.

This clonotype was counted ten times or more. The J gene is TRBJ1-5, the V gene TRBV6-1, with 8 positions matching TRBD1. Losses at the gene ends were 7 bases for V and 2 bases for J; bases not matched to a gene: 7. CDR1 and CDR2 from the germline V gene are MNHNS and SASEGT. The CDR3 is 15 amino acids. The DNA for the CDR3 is TGTGCCAGCATTGACAGGGGCCAGCGCAATCAGCCCCAGCATTTT. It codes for CASIDRGQRNQPQHF.

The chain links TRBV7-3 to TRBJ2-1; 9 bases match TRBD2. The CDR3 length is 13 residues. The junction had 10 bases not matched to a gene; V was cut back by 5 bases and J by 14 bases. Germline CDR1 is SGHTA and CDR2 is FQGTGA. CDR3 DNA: TGTGCCAGCAGCCCTATAGCGGGAGAGGCTAAGTTCTTC. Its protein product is CASSPIAGEAKFF.

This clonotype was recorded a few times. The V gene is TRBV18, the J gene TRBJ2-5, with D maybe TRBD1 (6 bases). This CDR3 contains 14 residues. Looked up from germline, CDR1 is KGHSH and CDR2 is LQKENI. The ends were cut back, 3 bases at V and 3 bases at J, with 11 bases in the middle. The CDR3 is CASSPTRTEETQYF. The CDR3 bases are TGTGCCAGCTCACCGACGCGGACAGAAGAGACCCAGTACTTC.

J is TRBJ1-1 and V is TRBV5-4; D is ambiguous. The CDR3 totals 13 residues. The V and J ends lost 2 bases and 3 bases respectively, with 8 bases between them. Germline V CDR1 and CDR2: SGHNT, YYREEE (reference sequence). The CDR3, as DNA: TGTGCCAGCAGCTTTGGGAGGGACACTGAAGCTTTCTTT. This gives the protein CASSFGRDTEAFF. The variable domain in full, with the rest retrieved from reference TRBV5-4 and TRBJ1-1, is ETGVTQSPTHLIKTRGQQVTLRCSSQSGHNTVSWYQQALGQGPQFIFQYYREEENGRGNFPPRFSGLQFPNYSSELNVNALELDDSALYLCASSFGRDTEAFFGQGTRLTVV.

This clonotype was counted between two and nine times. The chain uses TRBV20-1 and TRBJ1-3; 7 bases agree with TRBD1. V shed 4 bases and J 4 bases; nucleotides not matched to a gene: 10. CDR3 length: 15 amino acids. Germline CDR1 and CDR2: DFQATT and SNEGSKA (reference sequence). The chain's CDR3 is CSAIPQGWPGNTIYF. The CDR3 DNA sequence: TGCAGTGCTATACCACAGGGGTGGCCCGGAAACACCATATATTTT.

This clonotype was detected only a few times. In nucleotides, the CDR3 is TGCAGTGCTAACCCCCGACAGGGTTCTTGGGCTTTCTTT. Encoded protein: CSANPRQGSWAFF. The chain links TRBV29-1 to TRBJ1-1, with 7 bases aligning to TRBD1. The CDR3 length is 13 residues. Germline V gene data show CDR1 as SQVTM and CDR2 as ANQGSEA.

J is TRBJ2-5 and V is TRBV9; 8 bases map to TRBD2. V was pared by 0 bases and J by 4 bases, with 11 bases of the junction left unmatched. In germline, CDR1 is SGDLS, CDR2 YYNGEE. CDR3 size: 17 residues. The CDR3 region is CASSVAPSGSLRETQYF. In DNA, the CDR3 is TGTGCCAGCAGCGTAGCTCCCAGCGGGAGTTTACGAGAGACCCAGTACTTC.

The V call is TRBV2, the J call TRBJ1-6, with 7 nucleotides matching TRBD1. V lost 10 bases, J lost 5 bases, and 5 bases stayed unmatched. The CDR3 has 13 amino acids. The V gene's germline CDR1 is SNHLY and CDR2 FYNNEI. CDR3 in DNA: TGTGCCACACGCGGGACAGATAATTCACCCCTCCACTTT. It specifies CATRGTDNSPLHF. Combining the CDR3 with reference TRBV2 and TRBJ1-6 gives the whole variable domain EPEVTQTPSHQVTQMGQEVILRCVPISNHLYFYWYRQILGQKVEFLVSFYNNEISEKSEIFDDQFSVERPDGSNFTLKIRSTKLEDSAMYFCATRGTDNSPLHFGNGTRLTVT.